These T cell receptor beta chains were read from a single sample in a study of T cell responses to AZD1222 COVID-19 vaccine. Clones were sequenced by immunoSEQ multiplex PCR, and TCRdb holds only the in-frame ones, with some missing. Here the sample spans some 140,000 clones, 90% being singletons. The sample was peripheral blood, taken on day 0 of AZD1222 vaccination. The receptor source for this set is an adult in good health. Both conserved end residues are trimmed from each CDR3. Each record gives: D gene, V gene, CDR3 protein. A D gene is named only where the DNA matches it firmly.

. | TRBV19 | ASSWGQFNTEAF
. | TRBV9 | ASSLAVTGELF
. | TRBV23-1 | ASKLRPGFNSPLH
. | TRBV29-1 | SVDEGPQETQY
. | TRBV4-3 | ASSQLTPLGPSYNEQF
. | TRBV7-2 | ASNPHSGGTNTEAF
. | TRBV12-3/TRBV12-4 | ASSFGRDSPLH
. | TRBV6-4 | ASSDSGAANEQF
. | TRBV12-3/TRBV12-4 | AISAGAEAF
TRBD1 | TRBV6-2/TRBV6-3 | ASSLQGTANEKLF
TRBD1 | TRBV7-9 | ASSAGQGEGYT
TRBD2 | TRBV28 | ASSLWGLAESTDTQY
TRBD1 | TRBV6-5 | ASRRPGQGDEKLF
TRBD1 | TRBV7-3 | ASSFGTGPNEKLF
TRBD2 | TRBV15 | ATSRDSGRNNEQF
. | TRBV28 | ASSLFRLRANTEAF
. | TRBV6-4 | ASSGLARSNEQF
TRBD1 | TRBV5-1 | ASSLGGQGNTDTQY
. | TRBV6-5 | ASSYGGNTGELF
. | TRBV18 | ASSPTGMNGYT
. | TRBV19 | ASRRQGSNSPLH
TRBD1 | TRBV15 | ATSRDPEGAPEAF
TRBD2 | TRBV30 | AWRLAGAGNEQY
TRBD2 | TRBV4-3 | ASSQDPPTSGGVNEQF
TRBD1 | TRBV13 | ASSPSGGNYGYT
TRBD2 | TRBV10-3 | AISDPTSGSRYEQY
. | TRBV3-1/TRBV3-2 | ASDQAGKTEAF
TRBD1 | TRBV6-4 | ASSASTGDNSPLH
TRBD2 | TRBV3-1/TRBV3-2 | ASSQVSSGTGKNIQY
. | TRBV7-9 | ASDPGSHSGNTIY
TRBD1 | TRBV3-1/TRBV3-2 | ASSPPTGGAGYGYT
. | TRBV15 | ATSRGGREMGQPQH
. | TRBV2 | ASRVGAVQPQH
TRBD1 | TRBV13 | ASSLGLGQGNYGYT
TRBD1 | TRBV6-2/TRBV6-3 | ASSRQGHSEKLF
. | TRBV7-2 | ASSLDRDHYEQY
. | TRBV6-1 | ASSEALRYGYT
. | TRBV5-1 | ASALERDTEAF
. | TRBV24-1 | ATSDFSGSTDTQY
. | TRBV5-6 | ASSLGGNYGYT
. | TRBV11-2 | ASSLGIEWGNGNQPQH
. | TRBV7-9 | ASSFPLWPGELF
. | TRBV9 | ASSVDTSGNTIY
. | TRBV3-1/TRBV3-2 | ASSRVSGGYT
. | TRBV6-4 | ASSEGAARGPGELF
. | TRBV29-1 | SVRGPPNYGYT
TRBD2 | TRBV7-3 | ASSFLSGTSTDTQY
. | TRBV5-6 | ASSPVGGAVKETQY
TRBD2 | TRBV7-2 | ASSFGLANEQY